The 18 T cell receptor beta chains below come from one sample, sequenced in a study of tumor-infiltrating lymphocytes in primary liver carcinoma. Germline DNA was also extracted, and blood RNA derived from unsorted whole blood. With a constant-region primer, TCR beta cDNA was made from approximately 500 ng of total RNA. ARM-PCR, slightly modified, supplied the TCR beta libraries through three nested multiplex PCR rounds. The study ran its first two PCR rounds for roughly 10 cycles each, using TRBV1-TRBV30 forward primers and a C-beta reverse primer. Using its own MiXCR run on the multiplex PCR reads, TCRdb lists one record per CDR3 protein. The table shows about 300,000 distinct CDR3 sequences, with 60% to 80% occurring only once. Sequencing input: peripheral blood. These TCRs come from a man between 35 and 55 years old with primary liver carcinoma and hepatitis B virus infection.

This clonotype showed up many times. V is TRBV6-2 or TRBV6-3 and J is TRBJ2-3; D is unresolved. CDR3 length equals 14 residues. V lost 2 bases to trimming and J lost 2 bases, with 8 bases between them. The germline V gene encodes CDR1 MNHEY and CDR2 SVGEGT. The CDR3 DNA reads TGTGCCAGCAGTTACGATTCGTTCACAGATACGCAGTATTTT. It translates to CASSYDSFTDTQYF.

The chain carries TRBV6-1 and TRBJ2-2, with TRBD1 matching 7 bases. The CDR3 length is 15 residues. Losses at the gene ends were 3 bases for V and 5 bases for J; bases not matched to a gene: 6. The germline V gene has CDR1 MNHNS and CDR2 SASEGT. The CDR3 sequence is CASSDKGQMTGELFF. CDR3 DNA: TGTGCCAGCAGTGACAAGGGACAGATGACCGGGGAGCTGTTTTTT.

With respect to this clonotype: A junction boundary mismatches the germline segment, possibly from a read error. This chain uses TRBV11-3 with TRBJ2-1; D may be TRBD2 (7 bases). Germline V gene lookup returns CDR1 SGHNT and CDR2 YENEEA. The CDR3 runs to 16 residues. This CDR3 reads CASSLIGGLGIGEQPF. Here the CDR3 DNA reads TGTGCCAGTAGCTTAATCGGGGGGCTAGGGATTGGCGAGCAGCCCTTC.

The rearrangement uses TRBV4-2 and TRBJ1-2, with a weak D call TRBD1 (5 bases). Germline V gene data show CDR1 as LGHNA and CDR2 as YNFKEQ. V gave up 0 bases and J gave up 11 bases, with 13 bases separating them. The CDR3 contains 13 residues. The CDR3 bases are TGTGCCAGCAGCCAAGATCCAGGGTTCGGTTACACCTTC. Amino acid sequence: CASSQDPGFGYTF.

The chain combines TRBV15 with TRBJ2-1; 9 nucleotides align to TRBD1. Germline V CDR1 and CDR2: LNHNV, YYDKDF (reference sequence). The CDR3 length is 15 residues. The trim removed 5 bases at V and 10 bases at J, leaving 12 bases unmatched. DNA of the CDR3: TGTGCCACCAGCGGGGACAGGGCGTTTAGCCGCGAGCAGTTCTTC. The encoded protein is CATSGDRAFSREQFF.

The J gene is TRBJ1-2, the V gene TRBV12-3 or TRBV12-4; TRBD1 matches at 9 bases. The trim removed 1 base at V and 5 bases at J, leaving 2 bases unmatched. The CDR3 contains 14 residues. The CDR3: CASSLGQGDYGYTF. DNA for the CDR3: TGTGCCAGCAGTTTAGGACAGGGGGATTATGGCTACACCTTC.

The chain combines TRBV6-2 or TRBV6-3 with TRBJ2-3; the D is unclear. The germline V gene has CDR1 MNHEY and CDR2 SVGEGT. The CDR3 loop spans 16 amino acids. With 6 bases removed from V and 8 bases from J, the gap between germline ends came to 24 bases. The CDR3 DNA follows: TGTGCCAGCAGCCCTCGACACACAGCGACATGGCTTACGCAGTATTTT. It encodes CASSPRHTATWLTQYF.

The table lists this clonotype with a count of one. The chain couples TRBV6-6 to TRBJ1-5; D gene uncertain. Trimming pared 0 bases from V and 10 bases from J, leaving 10 bases between. Germline lookup yields CDR1 MNHNY and CDR2 SVGAGI (reference sequence). The CDR3 has 13 amino acids. The CDR3 DNA sequence: TGTGCCAGCAGTTACTCCGTAACTCATCCCCAGCATTTT. Its protein is CASSYSVTHPQHF.

This clonotype was seen many times. This chain uses TRBV6-5 with TRBJ1-2; the D is unclear. With 0 bases removed from V and 8 bases from J, the gap between germline ends came to 13 bases. CDR3 length: 14 residues. CDR1 is MNHEY, CDR2 SVGAGI, per germline. CDR3 sequence reads: CASSYSRVAGGYTF. The CDR3 nucleotides are TGTGCCAGCAGTTACTCGAGGGTCGCGGGAGGCTACACCTTC.

In regard to this clonotype: The junction departs from germline at one end; a sequencing error may be responsible. The J gene is TRBJ2-1, the V gene TRBV6-2 or TRBV6-3, with D possibly being TRBD2 (5 bases). The CDR3 spans 11 residues. Germline V lookup: CDR1 MNHEY, CDR2 SVGEGT. The CDR3 sequence: CVNSSIGGTVF. In nucleotides, the CDR3 is TGTGTCAACAGTTCCATCGGAGGCACGGTCTTC.

The CDR3 spells CASRATQETQYF. The CDR3 nucleotides are TGCGCCAGCAGGGCCACCCAAGAGACCCAGTACTTC. The chain carries TRBV10-2 and TRBJ2-5; D gene unclear. V was cut by 6 bases and J by 1 base, with 6 bases left in between. The CDR3 is made up of 12 amino acids. Per germline, CDR1 WSHSY and CDR2 SAAADI.

Concerning this clonotype: The junction shows a germline mismatch at one end, possibly a read error. The V and J genes are TRBV5-1 and TRBJ2-1; 7 bases agree with TRBD2. Germline V CDR1 and CDR2: SGHRS, YFSETQ. The CDR3 totals 16 residues. The CDR3 DNA sequence: TGCGCCAGCAGCCCCGCCTCCGGGGGGTCCTACAATGAGCAGCTCTTC. It yields the protein CASSPASGGSYNEQLF.

About this clonotype itself: This may be a read error: a much more frequent sequence differs by one nucleotide. The rearrangement uses TRBV4-3 and TRBJ2-1, with TRBD2 matching 8 bases. CDR1 LGHNA and CDR2 YSLEER come from the germline V gene. This CDR3 comprises 17 residues. CDR3 protein: CPSSQEVSGSSYNEQFF. CDR3 nucleotide sequence: TGCCCCAGCAGCCAAGAGGTGAGCGGGAGTAGCTACAATGAGCAGTTCTTC.

On this clonotype: At one of its ends the junction is not consistent with the germline gene, which may arise from a read error. The chain uses TRBV13 and TRBJ2-7; TRBD1 is a possible D gene (6 bases). The CDR3 runs 14 residues. Germline loops: CDR1 PRHDT, CDR2 FYEKMQ (reference sequence). The CDR3 DNA reads TGTGCCAGCAGAGGTAGGGACGCCTCAGGGGAGCAGTGCTTC. It yields the protein CASRGRDASGEQCF.

The chain couples TRBV4-2 to TRBJ1-1; 7 positions agree with TRBD1. Germline CDR1 LGHNA, CDR2 YNFKEQ. The junction had 11 bases not matched to a gene; V was cut back by 8 bases and J by 2 bases. The CDR3 is 15 amino acids. The CDR3 DNA is TGTGCCAGCCGCCGCATCGGACAGGATAACACTGAAGCTTTCTTT. Amino acid sequence: CASRRIGQDNTEAFF.

As concerns this clonotype: One end of the junction is discordant with germline, which a read error may explain. This rearrangement joins TRBV4-2 to TRBJ1-1; D is ambiguous. The germline CDR1 and CDR2 sequences are LGHNA and YNFKEQ. This CDR3 contains 15 residues. In DNA form, the CDR3 reads TGTACCAGCAGCCAAGATCGTCTAGGGTCATCTGAAGCTTTCTTT. It is translated as CTSSQDRLGSSEAFF.

In regard to this clonotype: This may be a read error: a much more frequent sequence differs by one nucleotide. The J gene is TRBJ1-5, the V gene TRBV12-3 or TRBV12-4, with D unclear. This CDR3 is 21 amino acids long. As DNA, the CDR3 is TGTGCCAGCAGTTTAACGAGGGTGGGATTAACAGACCCTCCTAGCAATGAGCCCCAGCATTTT. This translates into CASSLTRVGLTDPPSNEPQHF.

Concerning this clonotype itself: At one end, the junction sequence differs from germline, possibly due to a read error. This chain uses TRBV6-5 with TRBJ1-1; 7 nucleotides align to TRBD1. This CDR3 has 16 residues. Germline assignment: CDR1 MNHEY and CDR2 SVGAGI. CDR3 sequence (DNA): TGTGCCAGCAGCCTCAACCTTTACAGGGGCCGTACTGGAGCTTTCTTT. It yields the protein CASSLNLYRGRTGAFF.